Sequencing of this TCR beta chain was carried out in a study of T cell repertoires in cytomegalovirus infection. General observations from the study: Dominant in the ex vivo response were TCR beta clonotypes restricted by HLA-C and specific for CMV.

CDR1 is SGHTA and CDR2 is FQGNSA in the germline V gene. CDR3 length equals 14 residues. V was pared by 0 bases and J by 9 bases, with 5 bases of the junction left unmatched. This clonotype was counted at least ten times. The target antigen is unknown. Each CDR3 protein is one row after TCRdb ran MiXCR on the reads. The sample comprises roughly 200,000 distinct CDR3 sequences, roughly 9% of which are singletons, and about 4.6% rests with the top ten. This sequence was found in a human donor in good health (CMV status not recorded). Some clones in this sample may be carry-over from other donors' samples. Source material: PBMCs. The chain has TRBV7-2 and TRBJ2-1, with 7 bases identical to TRBD2. The CDR3 spells CASSLAGLVTEQFF. The CDR3 DNA sequence: TGTGCCAGCAGCTTAGCCGGACTAGTCACTGAGCAGTTCTTC.